The following is a T cell receptor (beta chain) sequence with its context. The sample comes from a study of T cell changes during pregnancy in multiple sclerosis. This table comes from immunoSEQ multiplex PCR, and its TCRdb copy is limited to in-frame clones, with some not included. The table records under 45,000 clones, 70% to 90% of them present only once. Germline-derived CDR1 and CDR2 are SGHTA and FQGNSA. The CDR3 extends over 15 amino acids. Germline trimming cut 1 base from V and 6 bases from J; bases unmatched to any gene: 4. This sample comprised CD8+ T cells from peripheral blood mononuclear cells, obtained in the first trimester of pregnancy. The TCR sequence derives from a female donor with multiple sclerosis, enrolled in a pregnancy study. The chain is built from TRBV7-2 and TRBJ1-5; 9 bases map to TRBD1. The CDR3, as DNA: TGTGCCAGCAGCTTAGTATGGGGACAGGGTCAGCCCCAGCATTTT. It encodes CASSLVWGQGQPQHF.